This TCR beta chain was captured by sequencing in a study of CD8+ T cells in alopecia areata. Extracted from the samples, RNA was reverse transcribed into cDNA to serve as the sequencing template. Profiling relied on immunoSEQ multiplex PCR, and the TCRdb table lists in-frame clones only, not all of them. The sample includes some 120,000 clones, 47% of them seen just once. The CDR3 consists of 13 residues. Germline V gene sequence: CDR1 SGHDT, CDR2 YYEEEE. J was trimmed by 7 bases and V by 0 bases; bases with no gene match: 3. This sequence originates from a human donor with alopecia areata. The chain is built from TRBV5-6 and TRBJ2-7, with 8 bases aligning to TRBD2. Sequences were obtained from NKG2D-low CD8+ T cells sorted from blood. This CDR3 reads CASSLGSGGEQYF. CDR3 coding DNA: TGTGCCAGCAGCTTGGGTTCGGGAGGGGAGCAGTACTTC.